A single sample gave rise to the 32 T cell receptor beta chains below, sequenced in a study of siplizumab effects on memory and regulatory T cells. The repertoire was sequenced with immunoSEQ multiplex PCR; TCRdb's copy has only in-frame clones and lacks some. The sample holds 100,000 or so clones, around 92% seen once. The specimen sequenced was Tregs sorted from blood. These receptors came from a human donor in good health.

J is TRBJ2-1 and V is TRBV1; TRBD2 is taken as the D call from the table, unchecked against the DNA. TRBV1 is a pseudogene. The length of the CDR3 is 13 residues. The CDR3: CTSSQDGGNEQFF. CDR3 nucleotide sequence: TGCACCAGCAGCCAAGATGGGGGGAATGAGCAGTTCTTC.

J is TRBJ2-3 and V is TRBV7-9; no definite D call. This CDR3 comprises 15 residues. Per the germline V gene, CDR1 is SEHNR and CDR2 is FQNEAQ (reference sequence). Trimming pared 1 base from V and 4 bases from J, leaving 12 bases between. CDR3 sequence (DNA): TGTGCCAGCAGCTTAGGTCTGAGAGAAGCAGATACGCAGTATTTT. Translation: CASSLGLREADTQYF.

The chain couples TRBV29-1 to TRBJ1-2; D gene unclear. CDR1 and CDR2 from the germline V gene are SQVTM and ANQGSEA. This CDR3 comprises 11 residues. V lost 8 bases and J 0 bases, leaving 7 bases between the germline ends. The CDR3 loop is CSTWTNYGYTF. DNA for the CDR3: TGCAGCACGTGGACTAACTATGGCTACACCTTC.

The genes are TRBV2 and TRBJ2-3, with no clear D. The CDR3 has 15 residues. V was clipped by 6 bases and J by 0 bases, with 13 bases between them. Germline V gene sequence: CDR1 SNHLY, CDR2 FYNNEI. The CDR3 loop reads CASSSQRVSTDTQYF. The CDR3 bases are TGTGCCAGCAGCTCCCAGAGAGTAAGCACAGATACGCAGTATTTT.

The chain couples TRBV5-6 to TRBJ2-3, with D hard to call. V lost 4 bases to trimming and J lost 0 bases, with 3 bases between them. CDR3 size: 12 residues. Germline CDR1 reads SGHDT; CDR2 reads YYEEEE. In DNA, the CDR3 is TGTGCCAGCAGCCCGAGCACAGATACGCAGTATTTT. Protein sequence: CASSPSTDTQYF.

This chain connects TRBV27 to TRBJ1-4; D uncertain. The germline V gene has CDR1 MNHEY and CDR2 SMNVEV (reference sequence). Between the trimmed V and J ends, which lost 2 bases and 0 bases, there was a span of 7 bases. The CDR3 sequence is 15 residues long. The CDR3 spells CASSLRGSTNEKLFF. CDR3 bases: TGTGCCAGCAGTTTAAGAGGGTCAACTAATGAAAAACTGTTTTTT.

The CDR3 nucleotides are TGTGCTAGTGGTTTGTTTGGAGGTTCCTACGAGCAGTACTTC. Protein product: CASGLFGGSYEQYF. The V and J genes are TRBV12-5 and TRBJ2-7; D perhaps matches TRBD2 (5 bases). Germline V gives CDR1 LGHNT, CDR2 FRNRAP. Trimming took 2 bases from V and 1 from J, leaving 9 bases between them. The CDR3 is 14 amino acids.

CDR3 nucleotides: TGTGCCAGCAGTCTGACAGGGGGCCGGGAGCAGTACTTC. It yields the protein CASSLTGGREQYF. The chain carries TRBV9 and TRBJ2-5; 10 bases are shared with TRBD1. CDR3 length: 13 amino acids. Unmatched junction bases numbered 9, after V lost 5 bases and J lost 11 bases. Germline loops: CDR1 SGDLS, CDR2 YYNGEE.

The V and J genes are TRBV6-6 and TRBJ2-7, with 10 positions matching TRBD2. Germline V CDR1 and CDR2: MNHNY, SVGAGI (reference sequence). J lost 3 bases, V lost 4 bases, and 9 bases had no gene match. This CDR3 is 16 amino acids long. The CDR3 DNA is TGTGCCAGCAGTTTGGCCTCCGGGACTAGCGTCTACGAGCAGTACTTC. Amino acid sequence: CASSLASGTSVYEQYF.

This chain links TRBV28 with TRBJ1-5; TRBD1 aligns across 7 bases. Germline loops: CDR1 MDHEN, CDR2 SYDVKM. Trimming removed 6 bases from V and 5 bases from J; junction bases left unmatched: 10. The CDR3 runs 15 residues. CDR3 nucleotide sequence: TGTGCCAGCAGGACGGGGGGGACAGCCGATCAGCCCCAGCATTTT. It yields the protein CASRTGGTADQPQHF. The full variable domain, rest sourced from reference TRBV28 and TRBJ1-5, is DVKVTQSSRYLVKRTGEKVFLECVQDMDHENMFWYRQDPGLGLRLIYFSYDVKMKEKGDIPEGYSVSREKKERFSLILESASTNQTSMYLCASRTGGTADQPQHFGDGTRLSIL.

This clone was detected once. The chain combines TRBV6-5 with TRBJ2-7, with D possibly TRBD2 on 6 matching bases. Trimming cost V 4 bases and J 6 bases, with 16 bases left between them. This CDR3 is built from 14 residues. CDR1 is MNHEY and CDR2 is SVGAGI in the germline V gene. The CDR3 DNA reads TGTGCCAGCAGTTTGGGCGGGATCAAGAGCGAGCAGTACTTC. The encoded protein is CASSLGGIKSEQYF.

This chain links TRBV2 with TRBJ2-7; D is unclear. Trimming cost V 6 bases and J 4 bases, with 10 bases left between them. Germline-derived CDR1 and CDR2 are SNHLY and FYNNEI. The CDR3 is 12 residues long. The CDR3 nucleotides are TGTGCCAGCAGCGGAGATTGGTACGAGCAGTACTTC. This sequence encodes CASSGDWYEQYF.

This chain's CDR3 is CASSSRRQGGGGTEAFF. In nucleotides, the CDR3 is TGCGCCAGCAGCTCGCGCCGTCAGGGCGGTGGAGGCACTGAAGCTTTCTTT. The chain links TRBV5-1 to TRBJ1-1; tentatively, D is TRBD1 (5 bases). Germline V gene sequence: CDR1 SGHRS, CDR2 YFSETQ. V lost 3 bases to trimming and J lost 4 bases, with 22 bases between them. This CDR3 has 17 amino acids.

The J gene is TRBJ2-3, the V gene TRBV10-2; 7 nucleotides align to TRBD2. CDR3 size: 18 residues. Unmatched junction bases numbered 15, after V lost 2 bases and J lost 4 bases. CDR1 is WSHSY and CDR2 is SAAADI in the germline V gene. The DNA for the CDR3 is TGCGCCAGCAGTGAGCCGACTAGCCCTAGTAGGTTCCCAGATACGCAGTATTTT. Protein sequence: CASSEPTSPSRFPDTQYF.

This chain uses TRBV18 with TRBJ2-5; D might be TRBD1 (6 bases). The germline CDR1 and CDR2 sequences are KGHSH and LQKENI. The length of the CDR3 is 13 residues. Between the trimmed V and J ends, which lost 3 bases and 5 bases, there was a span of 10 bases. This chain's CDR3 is CASSPQGSETQYF. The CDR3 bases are TGTGCCAGCTCACCGCAGGGGAGCGAGACCCAGTACTTC.

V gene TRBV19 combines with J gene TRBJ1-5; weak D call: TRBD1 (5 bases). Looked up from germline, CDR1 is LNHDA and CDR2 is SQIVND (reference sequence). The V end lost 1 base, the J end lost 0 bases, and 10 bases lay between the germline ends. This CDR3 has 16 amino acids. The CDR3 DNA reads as TGTGCCAGTAGTATAGCACAAGGGGATAGCAATCAGCCCCAGCATTTT. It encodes CASSIAQGDSNQPQHF.

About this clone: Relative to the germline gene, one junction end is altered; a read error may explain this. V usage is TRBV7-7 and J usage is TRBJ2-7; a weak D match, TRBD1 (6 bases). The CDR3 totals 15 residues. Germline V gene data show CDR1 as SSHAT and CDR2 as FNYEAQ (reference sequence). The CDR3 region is CASSPARGFPYEQYF. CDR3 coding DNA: TGTGCTAGCAGCCCAGCGAGGGGGTTCCCTTACGAGCAGTACTTC. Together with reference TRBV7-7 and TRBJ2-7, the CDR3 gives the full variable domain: GAGVSQSPRYKVTKRGQDVTLRCDPISSHATLYWYQQALGQGPEFLTYFNYEAQPDKSGLPSDRFSAERPEGSISTLTIQRTEQRDSAMYRCASSPARGFPYEQYFGPGTRLTVT.

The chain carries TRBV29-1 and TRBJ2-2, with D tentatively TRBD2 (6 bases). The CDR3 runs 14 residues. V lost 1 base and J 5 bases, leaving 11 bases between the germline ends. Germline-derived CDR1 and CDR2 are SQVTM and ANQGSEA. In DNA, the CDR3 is TGCAGCGTTGAAGGCGGGGCGCGGACCGGGGAGCTGTTTTTT. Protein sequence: CSVEGGARTGELFF.

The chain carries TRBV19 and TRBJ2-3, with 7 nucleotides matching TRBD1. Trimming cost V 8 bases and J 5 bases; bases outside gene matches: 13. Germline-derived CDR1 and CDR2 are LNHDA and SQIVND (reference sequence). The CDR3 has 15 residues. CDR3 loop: CASSSILGGLDTQYF. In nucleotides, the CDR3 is TGTGCCAGTTCATCGATCCTAGGGGGCTTAGATACGCAGTATTTT.

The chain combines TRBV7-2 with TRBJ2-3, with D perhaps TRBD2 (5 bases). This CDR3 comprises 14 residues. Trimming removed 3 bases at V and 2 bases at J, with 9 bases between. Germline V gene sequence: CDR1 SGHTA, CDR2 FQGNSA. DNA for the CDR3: TGTGCCAGCAGCTTGAGCGGTCCCACAGATACGCAGTATTTT. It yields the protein CASSLSGPTDTQYF.

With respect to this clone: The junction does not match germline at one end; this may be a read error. This CDR3 is CASSLAGGQQTQYF. The CDR3 region has the DNA TGTGCTAGCAGCTTGGCGGGAGGGCAGCAGACCCAGTACTTC. This sequence joins TRBV7-7 and TRBJ2-5, with 9 nucleotides matching TRBD2. CDR3 length: 14 residues. CDR1 and CDR2 from the germline V gene are SSHAT and FNYEAQ (reference sequence). The complete variable domain, with remaining parts taken from reference TRBV7-7 and TRBJ2-5, reads GAGVSQSPRYKVTKRGQDVTLRCDPISSHATLYWYQQALGQGPEFLTYFNYEAQPDKSGLPSDRFSAERPEGSISTLTIQRTEQRDSAMYRCASSLAGGQQTQYFGPGTRLLVL.

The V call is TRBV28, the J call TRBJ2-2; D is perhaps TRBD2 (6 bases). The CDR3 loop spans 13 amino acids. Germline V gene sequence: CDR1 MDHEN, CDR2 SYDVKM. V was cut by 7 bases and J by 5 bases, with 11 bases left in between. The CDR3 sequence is CASKGGVTGELFF. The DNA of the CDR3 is TGTGCCAGCAAGGGCGGGGTAACCGGGGAGCTGTTTTTT.

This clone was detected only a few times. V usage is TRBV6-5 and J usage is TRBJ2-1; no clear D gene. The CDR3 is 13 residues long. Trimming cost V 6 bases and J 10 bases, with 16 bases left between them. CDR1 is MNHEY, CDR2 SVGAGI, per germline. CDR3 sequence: CASRPPMGMEQFF. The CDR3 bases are TGTGCCAGCAGACCCCCTATGGGAATGGAGCAGTTCTTC.

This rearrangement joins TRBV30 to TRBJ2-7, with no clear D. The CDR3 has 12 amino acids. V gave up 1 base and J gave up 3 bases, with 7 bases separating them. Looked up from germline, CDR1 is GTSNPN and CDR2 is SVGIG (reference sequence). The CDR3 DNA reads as TGTGCCTGGAGTGGCCCCTACTACGAGCAGTACTTC. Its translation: CAWSGPYYEQYF.

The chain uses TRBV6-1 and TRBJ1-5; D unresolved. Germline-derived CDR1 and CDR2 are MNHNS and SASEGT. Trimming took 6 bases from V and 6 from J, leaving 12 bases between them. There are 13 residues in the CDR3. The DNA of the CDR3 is TGTGCCAGCAGAGCTCCGAATGGTCAGCCCCAGCATTTT. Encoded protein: CASRAPNGQPQHF.

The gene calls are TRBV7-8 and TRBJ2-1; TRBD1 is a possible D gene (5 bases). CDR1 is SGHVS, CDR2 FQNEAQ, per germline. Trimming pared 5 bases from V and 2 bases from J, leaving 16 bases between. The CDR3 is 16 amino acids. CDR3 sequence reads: CASSPARGFPYNEQFF. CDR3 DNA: TGTGCCAGCAGCCCGGCAAGGGGTTTTCCCTACAATGAGCAGTTCTTC.

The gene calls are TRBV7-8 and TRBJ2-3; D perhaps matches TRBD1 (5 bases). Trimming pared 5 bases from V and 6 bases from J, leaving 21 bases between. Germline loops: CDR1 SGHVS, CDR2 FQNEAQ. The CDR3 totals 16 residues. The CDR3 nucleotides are TGTGCCAGCAGCCAGGGCCTTACGGGCAAATTGGATACGCAGTATTTT. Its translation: CASSQGLTGKLDTQYF. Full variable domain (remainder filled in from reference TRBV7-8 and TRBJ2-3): GAGVSQSPRYKVAKRGQDVALRCDPISGHVSLFWYQQALGQGPEFLTYFQNEAQLDKSGLPSDRFFAERPEGSVSTLKIQRTQQEDSAVYLCASSQGLTGKLDTQYFGPGTRLTVL.

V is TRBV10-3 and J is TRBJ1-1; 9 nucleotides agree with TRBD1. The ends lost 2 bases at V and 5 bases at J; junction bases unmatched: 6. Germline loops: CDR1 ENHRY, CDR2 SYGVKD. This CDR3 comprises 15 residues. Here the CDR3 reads CAISERRDRATEAFF. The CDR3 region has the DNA TGTGCCATCAGTGAGCGGAGGGACAGGGCGACTGAAGCTTTCTTT.

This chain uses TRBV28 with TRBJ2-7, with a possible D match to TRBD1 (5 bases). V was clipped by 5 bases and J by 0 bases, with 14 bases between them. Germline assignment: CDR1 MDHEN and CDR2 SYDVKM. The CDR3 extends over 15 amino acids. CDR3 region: CASSPIDRASYEQYF. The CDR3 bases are TGTGCCAGCAGTCCGATAGACAGAGCCTCCTACGAGCAGTACTTC.

Written as DNA, the CDR3 is TGTGCCAGCAGAAAACAGGGGGTTAATGAAAAACTGTTTTTT. This gives the protein CASRKQGVNEKLFF. J is TRBJ1-4 and V is TRBV6-5; 8 positions match TRBD1. J was trimmed by 4 bases and V by 6 bases; bases with no gene match: 4. The CDR3 totals 14 residues. Per germline, CDR1 MNHEY and CDR2 SVGAGI.

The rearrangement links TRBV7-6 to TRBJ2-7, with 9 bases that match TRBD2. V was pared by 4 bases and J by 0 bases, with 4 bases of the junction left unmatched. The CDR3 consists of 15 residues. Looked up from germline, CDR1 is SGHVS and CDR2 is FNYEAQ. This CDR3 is CASSSLAGSSYEQYF. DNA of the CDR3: TGTGCCAGCAGCTCCCTAGCGGGAAGCTCCTACGAGCAGTACTTC.

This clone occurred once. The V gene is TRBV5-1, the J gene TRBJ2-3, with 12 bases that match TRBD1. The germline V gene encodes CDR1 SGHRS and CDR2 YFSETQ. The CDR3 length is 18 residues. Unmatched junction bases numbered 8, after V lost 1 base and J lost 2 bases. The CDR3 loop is CASSLIPGQGAYTDTQYF. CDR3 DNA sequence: TGCGCCAGCAGCTTGATACCGGGACAGGGGGCCTACACAGATACGCAGTATTTT.